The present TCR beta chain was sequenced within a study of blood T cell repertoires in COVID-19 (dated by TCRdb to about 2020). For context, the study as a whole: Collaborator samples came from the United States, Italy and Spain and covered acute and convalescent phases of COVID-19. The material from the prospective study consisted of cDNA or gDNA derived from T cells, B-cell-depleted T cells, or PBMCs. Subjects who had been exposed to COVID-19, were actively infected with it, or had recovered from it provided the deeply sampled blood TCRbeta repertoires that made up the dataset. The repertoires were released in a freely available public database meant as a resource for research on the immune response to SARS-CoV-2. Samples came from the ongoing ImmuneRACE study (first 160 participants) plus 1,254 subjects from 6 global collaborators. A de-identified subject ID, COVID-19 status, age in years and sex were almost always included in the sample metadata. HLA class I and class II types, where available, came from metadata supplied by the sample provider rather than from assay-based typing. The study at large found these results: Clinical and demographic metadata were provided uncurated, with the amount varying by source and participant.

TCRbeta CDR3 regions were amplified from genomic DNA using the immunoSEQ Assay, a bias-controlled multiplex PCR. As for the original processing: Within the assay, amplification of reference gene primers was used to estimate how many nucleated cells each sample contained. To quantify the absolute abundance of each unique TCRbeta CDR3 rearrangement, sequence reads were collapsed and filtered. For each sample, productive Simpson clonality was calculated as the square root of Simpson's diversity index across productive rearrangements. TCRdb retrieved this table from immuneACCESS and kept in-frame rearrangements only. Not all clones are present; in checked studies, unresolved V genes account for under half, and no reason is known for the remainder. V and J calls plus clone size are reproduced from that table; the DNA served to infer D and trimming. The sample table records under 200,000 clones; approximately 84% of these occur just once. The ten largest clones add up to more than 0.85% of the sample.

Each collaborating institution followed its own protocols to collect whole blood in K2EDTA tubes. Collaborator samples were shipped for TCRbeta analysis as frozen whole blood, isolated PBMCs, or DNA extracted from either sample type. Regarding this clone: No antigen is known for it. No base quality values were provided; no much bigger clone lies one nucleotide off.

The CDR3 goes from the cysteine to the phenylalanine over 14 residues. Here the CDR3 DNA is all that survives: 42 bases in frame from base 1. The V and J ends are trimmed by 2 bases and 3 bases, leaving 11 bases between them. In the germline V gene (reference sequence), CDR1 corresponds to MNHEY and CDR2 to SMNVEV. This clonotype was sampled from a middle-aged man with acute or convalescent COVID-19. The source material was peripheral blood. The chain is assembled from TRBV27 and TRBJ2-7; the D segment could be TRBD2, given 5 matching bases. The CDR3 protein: CASSLIIGVYEQYF. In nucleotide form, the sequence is TGTGCCAGCAGTTTAATTATCGGGGTCTACGAGCAGTACTTC.